These 20 T cell receptor beta chains came from one sample sequenced in a study of CD8+ T cells in alopecia areata. Treatment in this sample: oral pan-JAK inhibitor, 5-10 mg twice daily. As the sequencing template, cDNA was produced by extracting RNA and reverse transcribing it. Data came from immunoSEQ multiplex PCR; TCRdb stores just in-frame clones and leaves some out. Altogether a few hundred thousand clones are present, 50% to 60% being singletons, with the ten largest covering roughly 1.4%. The material sequenced was CD4+ T cells sorted from blood, taken at week 4, from a patient treated with tofacitinib. The source is a human donor with alopecia areata.

This clone was seen more than once but under ten times. The chain has TRBV10-3 and TRBJ2-3; 9 nucleotides match TRBD2. Germline CDR1 is ENHRY and CDR2 is SYGVKD. V was clipped by 4 bases and J by 0 bases; unmatched bases: 8. The CDR3 is 17 residues long. CDR3 DNA: TGTGCCATCAGTGGTGAGGGGACTAGCCTTAGCACAGATACGCAGTATTTT. Its translation: CAISGEGTSLSTDTQYF.

This clone was detected only a few times. V is TRBV7-9 and J is TRBJ1-4; D not certain. This CDR3 spans 14 amino acids. Looked up from germline, CDR1 is SEHNR and CDR2 is FQNEAQ (reference sequence). V was clipped by 5 bases and J by 8 bases, with 15 bases between them. CDR3 DNA sequence: TGTGCCAGCAGCCCCGGCCGCGGCAGGGAAAAACTGTTTTTT. It encodes CASSPGRGREKLFF.

This rearrangement joins TRBV23-1 to TRBJ2-6, with D hard to call. Being an ORF, TRBV23-1 has a function that is uncertain. The CDR3 runs to 17 residues. V dropped 0 bases and J dropped 8 bases, with 17 bases sitting between them. The CDR3 is CASSQSGSELCTNVLTF. The CDR3 DNA is TGCGCCAGCAGTCAATCTGGCAGCGAACTGTGTACCAACGTCCTGACTTTC.

The CDR3 nucleotides are TGTGCCAGCAGTGAACAGGGGGCGCGTGGCAATCAGCCCCAGCATTTT. Its protein is CASSEQGARGNQPQHF. The chain links TRBV27 to TRBJ1-5, with TRBD1 identical over 9 bases. CDR3 length equals 16 residues. Germline loops: CDR1 MNHEY, CDR2 SMNVEV (reference sequence). V dropped 5 bases and J dropped 2; count of bases not matched to a gene: 7.

This clone was seen more than once but under ten times. The J gene is TRBJ2-7, the V gene TRBV20-1; D gene uncertain. Germline CDR1 and CDR2: DFQATT and SNEGSKA (reference sequence). The V end was cut by 1 base, the J end by 5 bases, with 6 bases between. This CDR3 spans 11 amino acids. This chain's CDR3 is CSARVMNEQYF. In DNA form, the CDR3 reads TGCAGTGCTAGAGTTATGAACGAGCAGTACTTC.

The chain is built from TRBV27 and TRBJ2-3; D is perhaps TRBD1 (6 bases). V lost 3 bases to trimming and J lost 4 bases, with 14 bases between them. Germline loops: CDR1 MNHEY, CDR2 SMNVEV (reference sequence). CDR3 length: 15 residues. CDR3: CASSLWDNRPDTQYF. CDR3 nucleotide sequence: TGTGCCAGCAGTTTGTGGGACAACCGCCCAGATACGCAGTATTTT.

This clone has just a few counts. This chain joins TRBV7-9 and TRBJ1-4; D call uncertain. The CDR3 spans 14 residues. Trimming cost V 4 bases and J 7 bases, with 13 bases left between them. Per germline, CDR1 SEHNR and CDR2 FQNEAQ (reference sequence). As DNA, the CDR3 is TGTGCCAGCAGCTCGGGATTGCCTCCTGAAAAACTGTTTTTT. Its protein is CASSSGLPPEKLFF. The variable domain in full, with the rest retrieved from reference TRBV7-9 and TRBJ1-4, is DTGVSQNPRHKITKRGQNVTFRCDPISEHNRLYWYRQTLGQGPEFLTYFQNEAQLEKSRLLSDRFSAERPKGSFSTLEIQRTEQGDSAMYLCASSSGLPPEKLFFGSGTQLSVL.

The rearrangement joins TRBV27 to TRBJ2-5; D gene ambiguous. The CDR3 runs 13 residues. Germline assignment: CDR1 MNHEY and CDR2 SMNVEV (reference sequence). V was clipped by 3 bases and J by 5 bases, with 10 bases between them. CDR3: CASSLGFGETQYF. The CDR3 DNA sequence: TGTGCCAGCAGTTTGGGTTTTGGGGAGACCCAGTACTTC.

This sequence joins TRBV19 and TRBJ2-5, with TRBD1 as a possible D gene (5 bases). Trimming took off 7 bases at V and 4 bases at J, with 22 bases between the two ends. Germline-derived CDR1 and CDR2 are LNHDA and SQIVND (reference sequence). The length of the CDR3 is 16 residues. The DNA for the CDR3 is TGTGCCAGTACCCTTACCCCGAGCCAGGGTAGAGAGACCCAGTACTTC. Its translation: CASTLTPSQGRETQYF.

The sample holds one count of this clone. CDR3 sequence: CASSQVGGDGYTF. CDR3 in DNA: TGTGCCAGCAGCCAAGTGGGTGGGGATGGCTACACCTTC. This chain connects TRBV14 to TRBJ1-2; D gene ambiguous. This CDR3 comprises 13 residues. Germline CDR1 and CDR2: SGHDN and FVKESK. V was cut by 1 base and J by 6 bases, with 9 bases left in between.

The rearrangement joins TRBV30 to TRBJ1-2, with D unresolved. From germline, CDR1 is GTSNPN and CDR2 SVGIG (reference sequence). The CDR3 has 15 amino acids. V was pared by 2 bases and J by 4 bases, with 17 bases between. CDR3 amino acids: CAWSLGIRRTYGYTF. The CDR3 DNA is TGTGCCTGGAGTCTGGGGATTCGCCGGACCTATGGCTACACCTTC. Drawing the rest from reference TRBV30 and TRBJ1-2, the complete variable domain is SQTIHQWPATLVQPVGSPLSLECTVEGTSNPNLYWYRQAAGRGLQLLFYSVGIGQISSEVPQNLSASRPQDRQFILSSKKLLLSDSGFYLCAWSLGIRRTYGYTFGSGTRLTVV.

This chain links TRBV29-1 with TRBJ2-7; a possible D gene is TRBD1 (6 bases). CDR1 and CDR2 (germline): SQVTM, ANQGSEA. The CDR3 totals 14 residues. Deletions cut 4 bases from V and 0 bases from J, with 13 bases between. The CDR3 loop is CSVVRGGSSYEQYF. The CDR3 nucleotides read TGCAGCGTTGTACGAGGGGGAAGCTCCTACGAGCAGTACTTC.

This chain connects TRBV15 to TRBJ2-1, with 8 bases fitting TRBD2. V lost 3 bases and J lost 15; bases outside the gene matches: 7. This CDR3 contains 12 residues. The germline CDR1 and CDR2 sequences are LNHNV and YYDKDF (reference sequence). CDR3 residues: CATSRRGGMPFF. The CDR3 DNA follows: TGTGCCACCAGCAGGCGCGGGGGGATGCCGTTCTTC.

This clone occurred a few times. This chain joins TRBV10-3 and TRBJ2-6, with a possible D match to TRBD1 (7 bases). The CDR3 covers 16 residues. V was clipped by 6 bases and J by 0 bases, with 12 bases between them. CDR1 and CDR2 (germline): ENHRY, SYGVKD. The CDR3 protein is CAIRAGQSSGANVLTF. The CDR3 DNA is TGTGCCATCAGGGCGGGACAGAGCTCTGGGGCCAACGTCCTGACTTTC.

The chain combines TRBV29-1 with TRBJ2-5; 7 bases agree with TRBD1. This CDR3 comprises 13 residues. CDR1 and CDR2 (germline): SQVTM, ANQGSEA. The J segment lost 4 bases and the V segment lost 7 bases, leaving 9 bases of the junction unmatched. The CDR3 nucleotides read TGCAGCGCACGGGACAGCCCACGAGAGACCCAGTACTTC. It encodes CSARDSPRETQYF.

The CDR3 bases are TGTGCCAGCAGCGTATTCGAACAGGGCCAAAACAATGAGCAGTTCTTC. The encoded protein is CASSVFEQGQNNEQFF. The V call is TRBV9, the J call TRBJ2-1; possibly TRBD1 for D (6 bases). Germline V CDR1 and CDR2: SGDLS, YYNGEE. The CDR3 is 16 amino acids. The V end lost 1 base, the J end lost 5 bases, and 16 bases lay between the germline ends.

The chain joins TRBV10-3 to TRBJ1-1; TRBD1 is a possible D gene (6 bases). Trimming took 6 bases from V and 3 from J, leaving 11 bases between them. Germline values: CDR1 ENHRY, CDR2 SYGVKD. The CDR3 has 13 amino acids. The CDR3 DNA follows: TGTGCCATCAGCAGGGGTATCGACACTGAAGCTTTCTTT. This codes for CAISRGIDTEAFF.

V and J are TRBV27 and TRBJ2-1, with 7 positions matching TRBD1. With 3 bases clipped from V and 8 bases from J, the junction kept 10 bases outside the gene matches. Per the germline V gene, CDR1 is MNHEY and CDR2 is SMNVEV (reference sequence). The CDR3 loop spans 15 amino acids. In nucleotides, the CDR3 is TGTGCCAGCAGTTTCCAAGAGGACAGGAGGCATGAGCAGTTCTTC. Residues: CASSFQEDRRHEQFF.

The chain recombines TRBV5-1 with TRBJ2-5; 8 positions match TRBD2. After removal of 3 bases from V and 5 bases from J, the junction contained 12 bases not matched to a gene. The length of the CDR3 is 16 residues. Germline V gives CDR1 SGHRS, CDR2 YFSETQ. The CDR3 coding sequence is TGCGCCAGCAGCTCCTCGAAAGCGGGGGTCGGGGAGACCCAGTACTTC. It yields the protein CASSSSKAGVGETQYF. The variable domain in full, completed from reference TRBV5-1 and TRBJ2-5, reads KAGVTQTPRYLIKTRGQQVTLSCSPISGHRSVSWYQQTPGQGLQFLFEYFSETQRNKGNFPGRFSGRQFSNSRSEMNVSTLELGDSALYLCASSSSKAGVGETQYFGPGTRLLVL.

The chain combines TRBV11-2 with TRBJ1-1; perhaps TRBD1 as D (5 bases). V dropped 3 bases and J dropped 7 bases, with 9 bases sitting between them. The CDR3 is 12 residues long. The germline V gene encodes CDR1 SGHAT and CDR2 FQNNGV. The CDR3 sequence is CASSFYQGEAFF. The CDR3 DNA reads TGTGCCAGCAGCTTTTACCAGGGTGAAGCTTTCTTT.